Following are 26 T cell receptor beta chains from one sample sequenced in a study of T cell responses to AZD1222 COVID-19 vaccine (dated by TCRdb to the early 2020s). In the paper's terms, the time point label means: baseline before first vaccination. Explained via the paper, the treatment or condition label denotes: meningococcal conjugate vaccine given as trial control. Libraries were made using the immunoSEQ multiplex PCR assay. As stored in TCRdb, this immuneACCESS dataset retains in-frame rearrangements with V and J assigned. A fraction of the clones does not appear; measured against another copy, unresolved V genes explain less than half of the discrepancy, and the remainder lacks a known reason. This sample has over 150,000 clones in its table, and 86% of those were observed once. Of the sample, 5.5% to 6% falls within the top ten clones. The material sequenced was peripheral blood, taken on day 0 of MenACWY control vaccination. Every receptor here comes from an adult in good health.

This chain links TRBV10-3 with TRBJ2-1, with 9 bases identical to TRBD2. V shed 2 bases, J shed 5 bases, and the junction held 1 base outside the gene matches. The CDR3 runs to 14 residues. Germline V lookup: CDR1 ENHRY, CDR2 SYGVKD. CDR3 sequence: CAISEAGGDNEQFF. CDR3 in DNA: TGTGCCATCAGTGAGGCGGGGGGGGACAATGAGCAGTTCTTC.

The sample holds one count of this clone. The chain joins TRBV10-2 to TRBJ1-1; 7 nucleotides agree with TRBD1. V was pared by 6 bases and J by 1 base, with 2 bases of the junction left unmatched. CDR3 length equals 13 residues. The germline V gene encodes CDR1 WSHSY and CDR2 SAAADI. The CDR3: CASRTGKNTEAFF. CDR3 nucleotide sequence: TGCGCCAGCAGGACAGGGAAGAACACTGAAGCTTTCTTT.

The DNA of the CDR3 is TGTGCCAGCAGCCCTGGGACAGGGATCGGCTACACCTTC. Residues: CASSPGTGIGYTF. The V gene is TRBV4-2, the J gene TRBJ1-2, with 9 positions matching TRBD1. The V gene end was trimmed by 4 bases and the J gene end by 8 bases; junction bases not matched to a gene: 5. Germline-derived CDR1 and CDR2 are LGHNA and YNFKEQ. The length of the CDR3 is 13 residues.

This clone was recorded once. V is TRBV18 and J is TRBJ2-5; D unresolved. This CDR3 spans 12 amino acids. Germline-derived CDR1 and CDR2 are KGHSH and LQKENI. The V end lost 2 bases, the J end lost 10 bases, and 11 bases lay between the germline ends. DNA of the CDR3: TGTGCCAGCTCACCAGGTAGATGGGACCAGTACTTC. Translating it yields CASSPGRWDQYF.

In this sample, this clone turned up a few times. The chain recombines TRBV7-2 with TRBJ2-1; D may be TRBD2 (6 bases). CDR3 length equals 13 residues. The V gene's germline CDR1 is SGHTA and CDR2 FQGNSA. Trimming removed 1 base from V and 9 bases from J, with 10 bases in between. CDR3 nucleotide sequence: TGTGCCAGCAGCTTAGGGTGGGGGGTTGAGCAGTTCTTC. Translated, it gives CASSLGWGVEQFF.

V is TRBV6-2 or TRBV6-3 and J is TRBJ1-1; no clear D gene. The CDR3 has 16 amino acids. V gave up 2 bases and J gave up 0 bases, with 13 bases separating them. Germline-derived CDR1 and CDR2 are MNHEY and SVGEGT. The CDR3 DNA sequence: TGTGCCAGCAGTTACCGATTAGGCGAGATGAACACTGAAGCTTTCTTT. Translated, it gives CASSYRLGEMNTEAFF.

The rearrangement joins TRBV11-1 to TRBJ1-3; D is unresolved. The germline V and J ends were trimmed by 3 bases and 4 bases, with 7 bases remaining between them. This CDR3 region has 13 residues. Germline V gene data show CDR1 as SGHAT and CDR2 as FQDESV (reference sequence). The CDR3 DNA follows: TGTGCCAGCAGCTTCAGAGACGGAAACACCATATATTTT. Protein sequence: CASSFRDGNTIYF.

The J gene is TRBJ1-2, the V gene TRBV11-2; D unclear. The CDR3 sequence is 11 residues long. Germline CDR1 reads SGHAT; CDR2 reads FQNNGV. V gave up 5 bases and J gave up 3 bases, with 4 bases separating them. For the CDR3, the DNA is TGTGCCAGCAGCCAGGACTATGGCTACACCTTC. This sequence encodes CASSQDYGYTF.

J is TRBJ2-5 and V is TRBV6-5, with 9 bases identical to TRBD1. This CDR3 comprises 15 residues. V was pared by 7 bases and J by 0 bases, with 6 bases of the junction left unmatched. The germline CDR1 and CDR2 sequences are MNHEY and SVGAGI. CDR3 sequence (DNA): TGTGCCAGCAACCTGGGACAGGGCTACCAAGAGACCCAGTACTTC. It encodes CASNLGQGYQETQYF.

DNA for the CDR3: TGTGCCAGCAGCGAGGGGGAGGGGCCTAAAGAGACCCAGTACTTC. Amino acid sequence: CASSEGEGPKETQYF. V and J are TRBV5-8 and TRBJ2-5; D may be TRBD2 (7 bases). V dropped 4 bases and J dropped 3 bases, with 16 bases sitting between them. In germline, CDR1 is SGHTS, CDR2 YDEGEE. The CDR3 is 15 amino acids.

The rearrangement links TRBV5-1 to TRBJ2-7, with 7 nucleotides matching TRBD2. The J segment lost 1 base and the V segment lost 2 bases, leaving 6 bases of the junction unmatched. The germline V gene has CDR1 SGHRS and CDR2 YFSETQ. The CDR3 is 15 amino acids. The CDR3: CASSFSGLTSYEQYF. As DNA, the CDR3 is TGCGCCAGCAGCTTCTCGGGACTAACATCCTACGAGCAGTACTTC. Drawing the rest from reference TRBV5-1 and TRBJ2-7, the complete variable domain is KAGVTQTPRYLIKTRGQQVTLSCSPISGHRSVSWYQQTPGQGLQFLFEYFSETQRNKGNFPGRFSGRQFSNSRSEMNVSTLELGDSALYLCASSFSGLTSYEQYFGPGTRLTVT.

The chain recombines TRBV5-8 with TRBJ1-6; maybe TRBD1 (5 bases). With 5 bases removed from V and 7 bases from J, the gap between germline ends came to 13 bases. The CDR3 spans 14 residues. The V gene's germline CDR1 is SGHTS and CDR2 YDEGEE. The CDR3 DNA follows: TGTGCCAGCAGTTTCGGGGGGGGGAATTCACCCCTCCACTTT. Its translation: CASSFGGGNSPLHF.

The sample holds one count of this clone. This sequence joins TRBV5-1 and TRBJ2-3; TRBD2 matches at 11 bases. From germline, CDR1 is SGHRS and CDR2 YFSETQ. J gave up 1 base and V 3 bases, and 4 bases lay outside the gene matches. The CDR3 covers 16 residues. The DNA for the CDR3 is TGCGCCAGCAGCTCTTTACTAGCGGGGGGCACAGATACGCAGTATTTT. It encodes CASSSLLAGGTDTQYF.

This chain connects TRBV18 to TRBJ1-4; the D is unclear. The V end lost 3 bases, the J end lost 0 bases, and 11 bases lay between the germline ends. Germline CDR1 KGHSH, CDR2 LQKENI. The CDR3 length is 16 residues. Here the CDR3 reads CASSPDARATNEKLFF. The CDR3 DNA reads TGTGCCAGCTCACCTGACGCCCGCGCAACTAATGAAAAACTGTTTTTT. Full variable domain (rest looked up from reference TRBV18 and TRBJ1-4): NAGVMQNPRHLVRRRGQEARLRCSPMKGHSHVYWYRQLPEEGLKFMVYLQKENIIDESGMPKERFSAEFPKEGPSILRIQQVVRGDSAAYFCASSPDARATNEKLFFGSGTQLSVL.

This sequence joins TRBV6-5 and TRBJ2-1; TRBD1 is a possible D gene (6 bases). Germline CDR1 is MNHEY and CDR2 is SVGAGI. This CDR3 region has 14 residues. V was cut by 8 bases and J by 2 bases, with 13 bases left in between. DNA for the CDR3: TGTGCCAGCGGGCTACAGGGTACCTACAATGAGCAGTTCTTC. Its protein product is CASGLQGTYNEQFF.

This chain joins TRBV7-9 and TRBJ2-1; D gene unclear. Germline V lookup: CDR1 SEHNR, CDR2 FQNEAQ (reference sequence). This CDR3 is 14 amino acids long. With 1 base removed from V and 1 base from J, the gap between germline ends came to 5 bases. The CDR3 bases are TGTGCCAGCAGCTTAGGCCGGTCCTACAATGAGCAGTTCTTC. This sequence encodes CASSLGRSYNEQFF.

This clone was seen a single time. This chain connects TRBV21-1 to TRBJ2-3; the table's D call, TRBD2, has no DNA check behind it. TRBV21-1 constitutes a pseudogene. The CDR3 totals 18 residues. For the CDR3, the DNA is TGTGCCAGCGAAGAGGACTGGATAGCGGGGATTTTCACAGATACGCAGTATTTT. Its protein product is CASEEDWIAGIFTDTQYF.

This chain's CDR3 is CASSLDFRGTEAFF. The CDR3 DNA sequence: TGTGCCAGCAGTTTAGATTTCAGGGGAACTGAAGCTTTCTTT. The chain is built from TRBV27 and TRBJ1-1; TRBD1 might be the D (6 bases). CDR3 length: 14 amino acids. From germline, CDR1 is MNHEY and CDR2 SMNVEV (reference sequence). V lost 2 bases and J lost 5, with 12 bases in between.

V is TRBV25-1 and J is TRBJ2-3; D gene ambiguous. The CDR3 loop spans 13 amino acids. Trimming removed 8 bases at V and 1 base at J, with 10 bases between. Per germline, CDR1 MGHDK and CDR2 SYGVNS. As DNA, the CDR3 is TGTGCCAGCCCTCGTAGAGGCACAGATACGCAGTATTTT. Translated: CASPRRGTDTQYF.

The chain combines TRBV6-5 with TRBJ2-2; either TRBD1 or TRBD2 may supply D (5 bases each). The CDR3 is 15 residues long. The germline V gene has CDR1 MNHEY and CDR2 SVGAGI. V lost 2 bases and J 1 base, leaving 8 bases between the germline ends. CDR3 protein: CASSYRGLNTGELFF. In DNA form, the CDR3 reads TGTGCCAGCAGTTACCGGGGCCTGAACACCGGGGAGCTGTTTTTT.

This clone was counted once. The chain couples TRBV3-1 (or the pseudogene TRBV3-2) to TRBJ2-3; 8 bases line up with TRBD2. CDR3 size: 16 residues. V gave up 5 bases and J gave up 3 bases; unmatched junction bases: 10. Germline V CDR1 and CDR2: LGHDT, YNNKEL (reference sequence). This chain's CDR3 is CASSTSAGGPTDTQYF. The CDR3 region has the DNA TGTGCCAGCAGCACCTCCGCGGGGGGCCCAACAGATACGCAGTATTTT.

The chain carries TRBV7-8 and TRBJ2-2; D is uncertain. This CDR3 is built from 15 residues. Germline loops: CDR1 SGHVS, CDR2 FQNEAQ. With 1 base removed from V and 6 bases from J, the gap between germline ends came to 12 bases. CDR3: CASSLGSTIAGELFF. CDR3 nucleotide sequence: TGTGCCAGCAGCTTAGGCAGCACTATAGCCGGGGAGCTGTTTTTT.

J is TRBJ1-6 and V is TRBV11-2; no clear D gene. The CDR3 length is 15 residues. Trimming took 2 bases from V and 10 from J, leaving 15 bases between them. Per the germline V gene, CDR1 is SGHAT and CDR2 is FQNNGV. As DNA, the CDR3 is TGTGCCAGCAGCTTACAACGGCAGACCCGCTCACCCCTCCACTTT. This encodes CASSLQRQTRSPLHF.

The chain is built from TRBV30 and TRBJ1-1; D is possibly TRBD1 (6 bases). Germline CDR1 is GTSNPN and CDR2 is SVGIG (reference sequence). The CDR3 runs to 16 residues. Trimming pared 5 bases from V and 4 bases from J, leaving 23 bases between. The CDR3 region is CAWAGGWSDLFTEAFF. The DNA for the CDR3 is TGTGCCTGGGCCGGGGGCTGGAGCGACTTGTTCACTGAAGCTTTCTTT.

The chain couples TRBV5-1 to TRBJ1-1; no reliable D call. CDR1 is SGHRS and CDR2 is YFSETQ in the germline V gene. This CDR3 has 13 amino acids. V lost 10 bases to trimming and J lost 5 bases, with 18 bases between them. CDR3 nucleotides: TGCGCCTCTGGGAGAGGAGAAGGAACTGAAGCTTTCTTT. This sequence encodes CASGRGEGTEAFF. Full variable domain (remainder filled in from reference TRBV5-1 and TRBJ1-1): KAGVTQTPRYLIKTRGQQVTLSCSPISGHRSVSWYQQTPGQGLQFLFEYFSETQRNKGNFPGRFSGRQFSNSRSEMNVSTLELGDSALYLCASGRGEGTEAFFGQGTRLTVV.

The chain combines TRBV19 with TRBJ2-2; no firm D call. Trimming removed 3 bases from V and 1 base from J, with 9 bases in between. The germline CDR1 and CDR2 sequences are LNHDA and SQIVND (reference sequence). The CDR3 is 15 amino acids. The CDR3 sequence: CASSIYRGNTGELFF. CDR3 nucleotides: TGTGCCAGTAGTATTTATCGAGGGAACACCGGGGAGCTGTTTTTT. The full variable domain, rest sourced from reference TRBV19 and TRBJ2-2, is DGGITQSPKYLFRKEGQNVTLSCEQNLNHDAMYWYRQDPGQGLRLIYYSQIVNDFQKGDIAEGYSVSREKKESFPLTVTSAQKNPTAFYLCASSIYRGNTGELFFGEGSRLTVL.